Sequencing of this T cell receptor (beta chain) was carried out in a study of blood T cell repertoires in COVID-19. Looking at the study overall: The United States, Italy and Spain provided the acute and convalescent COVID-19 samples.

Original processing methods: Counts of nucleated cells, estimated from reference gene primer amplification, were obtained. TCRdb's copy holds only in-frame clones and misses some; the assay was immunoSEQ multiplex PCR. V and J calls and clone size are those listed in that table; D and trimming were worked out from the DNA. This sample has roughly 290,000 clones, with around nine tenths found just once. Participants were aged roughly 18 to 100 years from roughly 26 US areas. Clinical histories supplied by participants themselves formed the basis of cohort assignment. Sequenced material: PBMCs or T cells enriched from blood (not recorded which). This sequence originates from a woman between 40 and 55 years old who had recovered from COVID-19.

CDR3 protein: CASSLTQGEEQYF. Written as DNA, the CDR3 is TGTGCCAGCAGCTTAACCCAGGGTGAAGAGCAGTACTTC. V is TRBV7-2 and J is TRBJ2-7; possibly TRBD1 for D (5 bases). The CDR3 covers 13 residues. Trimming shortened V by 2 bases and J by 7 bases, and 12 bases separated the two germline ends. Germline V lookup: CDR1 SGHTA, CDR2 FQGNSA.